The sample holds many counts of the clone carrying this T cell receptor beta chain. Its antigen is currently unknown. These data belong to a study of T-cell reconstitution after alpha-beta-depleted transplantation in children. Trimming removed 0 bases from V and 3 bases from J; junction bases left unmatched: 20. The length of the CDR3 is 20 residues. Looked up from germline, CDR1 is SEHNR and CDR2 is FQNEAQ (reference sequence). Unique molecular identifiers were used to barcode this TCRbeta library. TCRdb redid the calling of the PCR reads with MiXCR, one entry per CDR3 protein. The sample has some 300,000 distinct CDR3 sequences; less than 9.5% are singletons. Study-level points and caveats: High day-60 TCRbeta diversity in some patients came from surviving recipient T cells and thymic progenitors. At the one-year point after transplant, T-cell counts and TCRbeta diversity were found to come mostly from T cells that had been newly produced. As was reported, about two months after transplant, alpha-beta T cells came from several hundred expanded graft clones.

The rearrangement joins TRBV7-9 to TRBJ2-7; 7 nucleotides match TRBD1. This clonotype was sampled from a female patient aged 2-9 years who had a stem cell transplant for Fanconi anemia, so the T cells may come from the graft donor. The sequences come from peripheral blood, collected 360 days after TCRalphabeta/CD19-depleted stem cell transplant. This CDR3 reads CASSLAPTGVLETWDYEQYF. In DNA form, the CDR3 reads TGTGCCAGCAGCTTAGCCCCAACAGGGGTCCTTGAAACATGGGACTACGAGCAGTACTTC. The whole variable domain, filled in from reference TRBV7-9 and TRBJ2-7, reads DTGVSQNPRHKITKRGQNVTFRCDPISEHNRLYWYRQTLGQGPEFLTYFQNEAQLEKSRLLSDRFSAERPKGSFSTLEIQRTEQGDSAMYLCASSLAPTGVLETWDYEQYFGPGTRLTVT.